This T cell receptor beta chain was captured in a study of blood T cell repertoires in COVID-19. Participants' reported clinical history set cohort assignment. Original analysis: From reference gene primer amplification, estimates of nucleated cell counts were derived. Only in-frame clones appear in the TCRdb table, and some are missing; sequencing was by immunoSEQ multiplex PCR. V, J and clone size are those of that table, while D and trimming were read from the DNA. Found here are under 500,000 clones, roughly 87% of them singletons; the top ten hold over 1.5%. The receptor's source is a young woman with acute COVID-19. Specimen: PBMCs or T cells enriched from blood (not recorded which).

CDR3 bases: TGTGCCTGGAGTAGACAGGGGAGTCTCGATGAAAAACTGTTTTTT. It encodes CAWSRQGSLDEKLFF. The chain joins TRBV30 to TRBJ1-4; 8 bases match TRBD1. Trimming at V came to 2 bases and at J to 6 bases, leaving 8 bases not matched to a gene. The CDR3 extends over 15 amino acids. CDR1 is GTSNPN, CDR2 SVGIG, per germline (reference sequence).